Below, 5 T cell receptor beta chains from the same sample are listed, as sequenced in a study of blood T cells in healthy people across ages. A sample-barcoded 5' primer and a J-beta primer mix were used in a second PCR of about 7 to 11 cycles. TCRdb recomputed calls from the 5' RACE reads with MiXCR, one row per CDR3 protein. Here the sample spans about a million distinct CDR3 sequences, just over 50% being singletons. The specimen was blood. All receptors derive from a woman aged 55-75 years in good health.

The V and J genes are TRBV29-1 and TRBJ1-2, with D tentatively TRBD1 (6 bases). Trimming took 3 bases from V and 7 from J, leaving 18 bases between them. CDR3 length: 14 residues. Germline-derived CDR1 and CDR2 are SQVTM and ANQGSEA. In nucleotides, the CDR3 is TGCAGCGTTGAGTTGGCTCGGGGGGCGTCTGGCTACACCTTC. This encodes CSVELARGASGYTF.

The rearrangement joins TRBV5-1 to TRBJ1-2, with 11 positions matching TRBD1. J was trimmed by 9 bases and V by 0 bases; bases with no gene match: 7. This CDR3 is built from 15 residues. Germline CDR1 and CDR2: SGHRS and YFSETQ. The CDR3 reads CASSLDSDRGRRYTF. The CDR3 region has the DNA TGCGCCAGCAGCTTGGATTCGGACAGGGGGCGCCGCTACACCTTC. The full variable domain, completed using reference TRBV5-1 and TRBJ1-2, is KAGVTQTPRYLIKTRGQQVTLSCSPISGHRSVSWYQQTPGQGLQFLFEYFSETQRNKGNFPGRFSGRQFSNSRSEMNVSTLELGDSALYLCASSLDSDRGRRYTFGSGTRLTVV.

A word on this clonotype: This clone may be a read error of a much larger clone one base away. J is TRBJ2-3 and V is TRBV7-8; TRBD2 is a possible D gene (5 bases). Trimming removed 1 base from V and 3 bases from J, with 14 bases in between. The CDR3 runs 16 residues. Germline CDR1 SGHVS, CDR2 FQNEAQ. The CDR3 here is CASSLDLRAATDTQYF. CDR3 in DNA: TGTGCCAGCAGCTTAGACCTACGAGCGGCAACAGATACGCAGTATTTT.

The rearrangement links TRBV5-1 to TRBJ2-1; either TRBD1 or TRBD2 may fit D (5 bases each). The J call may be incorrect, as the DNA end agrees better with TRBJ2-7. The CDR3 runs 17 residues. Germline V gene lookup returns CDR1 SGHRS and CDR2 YFSETQ. For the CDR3, the DNA is TGCGCCAGCAGCTTGGCCAAAGACAGTTTCACTAGCTACGAGCAGTACTTC. Amino acid sequence: CASSLAKDSFTSYEQYF.

V is TRBV9 and J is TRBJ1-6; TRBD1 aligns across 9 bases. The CDR3 is 16 residues long. The V gene end was trimmed by 2 bases and the J gene end by 9 bases; junction bases not matched to a gene: 9. Germline values: CDR1 SGDLS, CDR2 YYNGEE. The CDR3 loop is CASSVRPGQGTSPLHF. Written as DNA, the CDR3 is TGTGCCAGCAGCGTCCGCCCAGGACAGGGGACTTCACCCCTCCACTTT.